The present T cell receptor (beta chain) was sequenced within a study of multiple sclerosis patients with progressive multifocal leukoencephalopathy. Study outcomes and limitations: Expanded clones at PML onset predated and persisted through natalizumab therapy. Lower normalized Shannon entropy suggested reduced TRB diversity in most PML patients.

This clone occurred once. Antigen specificity is unknown. The assay was run at survey level. Sequencing was performed with immunoSEQ multiplex PCR; in TCRdb, only in-frame clones are kept and a portion is missing. This table has about 30,000 clones, approximately 92% appearing once. Time point indicated: before natalizumab initiation. This CDR3 has 15 residues. V lost 2 bases and J 0 bases, leaving 7 bases between the germline ends. Germline CDR1 is MNHEY and CDR2 is SVGAGI. Sequenced: PBMCs. The chain uses TRBV6-5 and TRBJ2-2, with D unresolved. The sequence derives from a man aged 30-40 years with multiple sclerosis. DNA of the CDR3: TGTGCCAGCAGTTACGGGCTTGCGAACACCGGGGAGCTGTTTTTT. Its translation: CASSYGLANTGELFF.